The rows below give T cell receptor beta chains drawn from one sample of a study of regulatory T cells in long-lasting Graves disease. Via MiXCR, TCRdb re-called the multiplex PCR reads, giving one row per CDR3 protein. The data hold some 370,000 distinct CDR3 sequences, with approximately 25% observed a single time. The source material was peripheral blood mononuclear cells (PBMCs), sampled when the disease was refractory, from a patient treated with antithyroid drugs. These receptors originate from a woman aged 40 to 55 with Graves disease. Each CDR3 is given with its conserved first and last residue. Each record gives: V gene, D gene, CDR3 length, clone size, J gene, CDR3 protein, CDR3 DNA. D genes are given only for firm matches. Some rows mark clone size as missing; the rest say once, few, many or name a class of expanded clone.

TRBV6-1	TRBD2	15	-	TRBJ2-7	CASTPRALADYEQYF	TGTGCCAGCACCCCCCGGGCTCTAGCGGACTACGAGCAGTACTTC
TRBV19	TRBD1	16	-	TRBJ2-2	CASSSGQGYGTGELVF	TGTGCCAGTTCATCGGGACAGGGTTATGGAACCGGGGAGCTGGTTTTT
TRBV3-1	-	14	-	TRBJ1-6	CASSQGGVDSPLHF	TGTGCCAGCAGCCAAGGTGGGGTCGATTCACCCCTCCACTTT
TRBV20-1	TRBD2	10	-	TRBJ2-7	CSAVAGGQYF	TGCAGTGCAGTAGCGGGAGGGCAGTACTTC
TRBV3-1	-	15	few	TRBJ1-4	CASSQGDTRNEKLFF	TGTGCCAGCAGCCAAGGGGACACCAGGAATGAAAAACTGTTTTTT
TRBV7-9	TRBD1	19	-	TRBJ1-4	CASSPPFWTGGFTNEKLFF	TGTGCCAGCAGCCCCCCTTTCTGGACAGGGGGATTCACTAATGAAAAACTGTTTTTT
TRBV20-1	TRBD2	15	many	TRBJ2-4	CSAFQREPAKNIQYF	TGCAGTGCTTTCCAGCGGGAGCCTGCCAAAAACATTCAGTACTTC
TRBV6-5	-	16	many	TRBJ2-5	CASSYSRSPRTETQYF	TGTGCCAGCAGTTACTCGAGGAGCCCCCGAACAGAGACCCAGTACTTC
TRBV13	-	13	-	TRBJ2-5	CASSLPGDRTQYF	TGTGCCAGCAGCCTACCTGGGGACCGGACCCAGTACTTC
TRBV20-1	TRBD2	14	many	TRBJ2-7	CSAATSGRVYEQYF	TGCAGTGCCGCAACTAGCGGGAGGGTCTACGAGCAGTACTTC
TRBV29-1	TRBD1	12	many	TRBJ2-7	CSVEERGPEQYF	TGCAGCGTTGAAGAAAGGGGGCCCGAGCAGTACTTC
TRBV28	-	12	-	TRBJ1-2	CASEGGFYGYTF	TGTGCCAGCGAGGGGGGGTTCTATGGCTACACCTTC
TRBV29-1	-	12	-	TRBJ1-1	CSVVVSNTEAFF	TGCAGCGTTGTTGTTTCGAACACTGAAGCTTTCTTT
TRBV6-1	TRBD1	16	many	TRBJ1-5	CASSEPTGKRNQPQHF	TGTGCCAGCAGTGAACCGACAGGGAAACGAAATCAGCCCCAGCATTTT
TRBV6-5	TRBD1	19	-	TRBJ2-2	CASSFTPPGNRGVTGELFF	TGTGCCAGCAGTTTCACGCCACCGGGGAACAGGGGAGTAACCGGGGAGCTGTTTTTT
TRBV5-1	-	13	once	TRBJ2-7	CASSFALSGEQYF	TGCGCCAGCAGCTTCGCCCTGAGTGGCGAGCAGTACTTC
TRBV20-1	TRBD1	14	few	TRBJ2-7	CSALRTGAPYEQYF	TGCAGTGCTCTACGGACAGGGGCGCCCTACGAGCAGTACTTC
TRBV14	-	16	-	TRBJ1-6	CASSPREGTYNSPLHF	TGTGCCAGCAGCCCACGGGAAGGGACCTATAATTCACCCCTCCACTTT
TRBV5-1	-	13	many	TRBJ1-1	CASSTDSNTEAFF	TGCGCCAGCAGCACTGACAGTAACACTGAAGCTTTCTTT
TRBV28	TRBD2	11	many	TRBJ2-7	CVATSGYEQYF	TGTGTCGCGACTAGCGGCTACGAGCAGTACTTC
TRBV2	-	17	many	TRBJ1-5	CASSEGQGFLSNQPQHF	TGTGCCAGCAGTGAAGGGCAGGGCTTCCTTAGCAATCAGCCCCAGCATTTT
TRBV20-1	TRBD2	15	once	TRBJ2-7	CSACMGLAGVSEQYF	TGCAGTGCATGCATGGGGCTAGCGGGAGTCAGCGAGCAGTACTTC
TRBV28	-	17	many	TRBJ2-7	CASSFFLLRQRGYEQYF	TGTGCCAGCAGTTTTTTTCTATTGCGTCAAAGGGGCTACGAGCAGTACTTC
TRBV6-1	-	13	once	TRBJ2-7	CASRQGDPYEQYF	TGTGCCAGCAGACAGGGCGACCCCTACGAGCAGTACTTC
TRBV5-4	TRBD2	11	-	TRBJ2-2	CATGGSGELFF	TGTGCCACGGGGGGGTCCGGGGAGCTGTTTTTT
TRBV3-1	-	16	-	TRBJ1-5	CASSQGRMGPSQPQHF	TGTGCCAGCAGCCAAGGTCGCATGGGGCCTTCGCAGCCCCAGCATTTT
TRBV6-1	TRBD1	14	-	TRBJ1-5	CASRTGGLNQPQHF	TGTGCCAGCAGAACAGGGGGCCTCAATCAGCCCCAGCATTTT
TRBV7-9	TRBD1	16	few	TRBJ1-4	CASSYGTGGAGEKLFF	TGTGCCAGCAGCTACGGGACAGGGGGCGCGGGTGAAAAACTGTTTTTT
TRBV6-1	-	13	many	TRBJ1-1	CASGRGMNTEAFF	TGTGCCAGCGGGCGGGGGATGAACACTGAAGCTTTCTTT
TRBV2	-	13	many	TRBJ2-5	CASSVTGTETQYF	TGTGCCAGCAGTGTAACGGGGACAGAGACCCAGTACTTC
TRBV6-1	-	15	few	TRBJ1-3	CASGWGLIFGNTIYF	TGTGCCAGCGGATGGGGATTAATCTTTGGAAACACCATATATTTT
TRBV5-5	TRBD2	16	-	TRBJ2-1	CASSLALRGSYNEQFF	TGTGCCAGCAGCTTGGCACTACGCGGGAGCTACAATGAGCAGTTCTTC
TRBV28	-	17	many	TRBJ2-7	CASRALRLRLGSYEQYF	TGTGCCAGCAGGGCCCTCCGACTCAGACTAGGTAGCTACGAGCAGTACTTC
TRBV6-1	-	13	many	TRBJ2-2	CASTDRNTGELFF	TGTGCCAGTACGGACAGGAACACCGGGGAGCTGTTTTTT
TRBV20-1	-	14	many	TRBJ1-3	CSGRGGNSGNTIYF	TGCAGTGGCCGGGGAGGGAACTCTGGAAACACCATATATTTT
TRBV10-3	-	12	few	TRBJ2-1	CATDGPNNEQFF	TGTGCCACCGACGGACCAAACAATGAGCAGTTCTTC
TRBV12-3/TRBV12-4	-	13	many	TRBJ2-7	CATKGGLRNEQYF	TGTGCCACCAAAGGGGGTCTGAGGAACGAGCAGTACTTC
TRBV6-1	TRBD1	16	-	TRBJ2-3	CASRRTGQTGTDTQYF	TGTGCCAGCAGGAGGACAGGCCAAACCGGCACAGATACGCAGTATTTT
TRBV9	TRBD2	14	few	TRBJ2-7	CASSPSGSAGEQYF	TGTGCCAGCAGCCCTAGCGGGAGTGCTGGCGAGCAGTACTTC
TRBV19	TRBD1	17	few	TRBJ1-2	CASSTGLGTGFRYGYTF	TGTGCCAGTAGTACCGGGCTGGGGACAGGGTTCCGCTATGGCTACACCTTC
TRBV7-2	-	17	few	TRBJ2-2	CASSLAQAVTNTGELFF	TGTGCCAGCAGCTTAGCGCAAGCGGTTACGAACACCGGGGAGCTGTTTTTT
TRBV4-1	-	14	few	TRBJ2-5	CASSRDSTSETQYF	TGCGCCAGCAGCCGGGACTCTACATCGGAGACCCAGTACTTC
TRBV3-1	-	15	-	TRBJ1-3	CASSFAPGDGNTIYF	TGTGCCAGCAGTTTCGCACCGGGAGATGGAAACACCATATATTTT
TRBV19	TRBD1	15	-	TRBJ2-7	CASSDDREAYSEQYF	TGTGCCAGTAGTGACGACAGGGAAGCGTATAGCGAGCAGTACTTC
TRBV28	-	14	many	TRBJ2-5	CASTHRRYQETQYF	TGTGCCAGCACGCACAGACGGTACCAAGAGACCCAGTACTTC
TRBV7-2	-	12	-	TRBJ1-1	CASSHLVAEAFF	TGTGCCAGCAGCCACTTAGTGGCTGAAGCTTTCTTT
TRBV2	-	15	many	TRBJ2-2	CASSVVRRDTGELFF	TGTGCCAGCAGTGTGGTCCGGCGCGACACCGGGGAGCTGTTTTTT
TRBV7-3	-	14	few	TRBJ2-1	CASSLRAAVNEQFF	TGTGCCAGCAGCTTAAGAGCGGCGGTAAATGAGCAGTTCTTC
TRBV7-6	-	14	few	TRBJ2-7	CASSQLTGPYEQYF	TGTGCCAGCAGCCAATTGACAGGACCCTACGAGCAGTACTTC
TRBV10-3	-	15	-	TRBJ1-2	CAISGLRDPNYGYTF	TGTGCCATCAGTGGGCTTAGGGATCCTAACTATGGCTACACCTTC
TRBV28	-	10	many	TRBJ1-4	CASFDEKLFF	TGTGCCAGCTTCGATGAAAAACTGTTTTTT
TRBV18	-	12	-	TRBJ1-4	CASSPTSEKLFF	TGTGCCAGCTCACCAACGAGTGAAAAACTGTTTTTT
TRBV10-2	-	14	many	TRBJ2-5	CASGSNLGVETQYF	TGCGCCAGCGGCTCCAACCTGGGGGTGGAGACCCAGTACTTC
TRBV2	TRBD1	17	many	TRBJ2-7	CASARRRMTGGIYEQYF	TGTGCCAGCGCGCGACGAAGGATGACAGGGGGCATCTACGAGCAGTACTTC
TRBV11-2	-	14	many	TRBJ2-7	CASSFFYVSYEQYF	TGTGCCAGCAGCTTTTTCTACGTTTCCTACGAGCAGTACTTC